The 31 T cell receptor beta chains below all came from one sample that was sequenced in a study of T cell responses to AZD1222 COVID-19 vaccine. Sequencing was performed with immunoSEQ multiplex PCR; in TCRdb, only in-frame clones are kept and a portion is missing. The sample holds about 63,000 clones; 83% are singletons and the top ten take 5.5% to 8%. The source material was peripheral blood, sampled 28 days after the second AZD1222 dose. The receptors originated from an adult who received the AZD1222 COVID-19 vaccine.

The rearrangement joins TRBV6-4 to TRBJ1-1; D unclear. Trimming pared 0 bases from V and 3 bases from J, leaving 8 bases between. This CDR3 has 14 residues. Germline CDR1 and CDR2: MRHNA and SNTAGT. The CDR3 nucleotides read TGTGCCAGCAGTGACTCCCCCGGGGACACTGAAGCTTTCTTT. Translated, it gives CASSDSPGDTEAFF.

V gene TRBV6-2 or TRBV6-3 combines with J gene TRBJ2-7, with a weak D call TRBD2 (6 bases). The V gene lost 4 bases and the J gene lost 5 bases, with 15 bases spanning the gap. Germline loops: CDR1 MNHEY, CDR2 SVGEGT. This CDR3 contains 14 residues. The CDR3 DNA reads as TGTGCCAGCAGTTTCAGCGGGCCGCAGGACGAGCAGTACTTC. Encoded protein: CASSFSGPQDEQYF.

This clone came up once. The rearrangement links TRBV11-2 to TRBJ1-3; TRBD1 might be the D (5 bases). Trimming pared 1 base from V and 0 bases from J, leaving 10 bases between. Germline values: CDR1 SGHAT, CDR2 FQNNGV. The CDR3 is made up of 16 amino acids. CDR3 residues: CASSLGTGGSGNTIYF. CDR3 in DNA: TGTGCCAGCAGCTTAGGGACCGGGGGCTCTGGAAACACCATATATTTT.

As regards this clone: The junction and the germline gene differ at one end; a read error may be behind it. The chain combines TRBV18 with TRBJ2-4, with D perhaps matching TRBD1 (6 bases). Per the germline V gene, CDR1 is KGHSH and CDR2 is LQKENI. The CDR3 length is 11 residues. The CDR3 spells CASSPIPGAHF. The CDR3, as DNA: TGTGCCAGCTCACCGATACCAGGGGCGCACTTC.

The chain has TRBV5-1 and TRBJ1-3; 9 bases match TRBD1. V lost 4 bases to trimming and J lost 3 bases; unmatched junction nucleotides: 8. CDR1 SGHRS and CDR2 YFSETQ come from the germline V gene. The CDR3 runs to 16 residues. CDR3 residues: CASSPRDREFGNTIYF. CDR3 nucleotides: TGCGCCAGCAGCCCCCGGGACAGGGAATTTGGAAACACCATATATTTT.

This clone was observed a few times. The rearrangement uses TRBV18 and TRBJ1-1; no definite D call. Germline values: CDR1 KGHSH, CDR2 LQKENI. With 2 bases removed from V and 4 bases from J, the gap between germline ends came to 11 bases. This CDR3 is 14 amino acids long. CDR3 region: CASSPTDVGTEAFF. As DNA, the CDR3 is TGTGCCAGCTCACCAACGGACGTGGGCACTGAAGCTTTCTTT.

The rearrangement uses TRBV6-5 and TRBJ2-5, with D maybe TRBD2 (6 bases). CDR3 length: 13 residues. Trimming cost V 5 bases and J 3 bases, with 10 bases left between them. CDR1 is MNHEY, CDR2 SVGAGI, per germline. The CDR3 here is CASSREEKETQYF. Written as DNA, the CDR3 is TGTGCCAGCAGTAGGGAGGAGAAAGAGACCCAGTACTTC.

The CDR3 DNA sequence: TGCGCCAGCAGCCTACACCGGGGTTCTGGGGCCAACGTCCTGACTTTC. Its protein is CASSLHRGSGANVLTF. V and J are TRBV4-3 and TRBJ2-6, with D possibly being TRBD2 (5 bases). V was clipped by 4 bases and J by 1 base, with 11 bases between them. CDR1 and CDR2 from the germline V gene are LGHNA and YSLEER. The CDR3 spans 16 residues.

The CDR3, as DNA: TGTGCCAGCAGTTCACCCGGGGGGGCTGTAGATACGCAGTATTTT. Its protein product is CASSSPGGAVDTQYF. V gene TRBV6-5 combines with J gene TRBJ2-3; 8 nucleotides match TRBD2. CDR3 length: 15 amino acids. Germline V gene lookup returns CDR1 MNHEY and CDR2 SVGAGI. V lost 4 bases, J lost 5 bases, and 8 bases stayed unmatched.

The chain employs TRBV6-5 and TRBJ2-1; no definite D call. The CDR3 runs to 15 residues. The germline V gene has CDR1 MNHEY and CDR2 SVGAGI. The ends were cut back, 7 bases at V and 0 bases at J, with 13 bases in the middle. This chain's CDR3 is CASKGTRSSYNEQFF. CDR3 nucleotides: TGTGCCAGCAAGGGAACCCGAAGCTCCTACAATGAGCAGTTCTTC.

The CDR3 sequence is CASSRGQGNQPQHF. The CDR3 region has the DNA TGTGCCAGCAGTCGGGGACAGGGAAATCAGCCCCAGCATTTT. This chain joins TRBV6-5 and TRBJ1-5; 9 bases fit TRBD1. The J segment lost 4 bases and the V segment lost 5 bases, leaving 3 bases of the junction unmatched. CDR1 is MNHEY, CDR2 SVGAGI, per germline. CDR3 size: 14 residues.

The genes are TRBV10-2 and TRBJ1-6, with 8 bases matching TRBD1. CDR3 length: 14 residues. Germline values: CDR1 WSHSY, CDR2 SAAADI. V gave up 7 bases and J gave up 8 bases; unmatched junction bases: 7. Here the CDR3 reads CASTPDRVDSPLHF. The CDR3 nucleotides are TGCGCCAGCACCCCGGACAGGGTCGATTCACCCCTCCACTTT.

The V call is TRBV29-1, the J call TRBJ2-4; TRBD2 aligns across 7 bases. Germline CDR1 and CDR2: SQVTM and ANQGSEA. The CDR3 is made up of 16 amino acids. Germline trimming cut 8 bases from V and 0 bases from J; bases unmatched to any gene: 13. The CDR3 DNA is TGCAGCAATATCTCGCGCGGGGGACTAGCCAAAAACATTCAGTACTTC. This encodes CSNISRGGLAKNIQYF.

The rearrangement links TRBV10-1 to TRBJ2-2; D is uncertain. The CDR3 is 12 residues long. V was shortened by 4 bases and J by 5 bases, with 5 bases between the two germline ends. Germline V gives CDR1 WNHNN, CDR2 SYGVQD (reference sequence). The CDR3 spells CASSGETGELFF. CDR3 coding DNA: TGCGCCAGCAGTGGAGAGACCGGGGAGCTGTTTTTT.

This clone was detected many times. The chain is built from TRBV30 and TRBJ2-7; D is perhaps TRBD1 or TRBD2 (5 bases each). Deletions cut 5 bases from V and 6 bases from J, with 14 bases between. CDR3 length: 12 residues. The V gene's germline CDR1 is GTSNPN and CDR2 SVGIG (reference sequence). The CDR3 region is CAWYRIRGEQYF. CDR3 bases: TGTGCCTGGTACAGGATTCGGGGCGAGCAGTACTTC.

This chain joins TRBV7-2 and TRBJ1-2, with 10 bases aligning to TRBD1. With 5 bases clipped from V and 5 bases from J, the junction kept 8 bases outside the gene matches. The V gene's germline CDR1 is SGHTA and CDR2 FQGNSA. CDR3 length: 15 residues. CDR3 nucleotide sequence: TGTGCCAGCAGCGGAGGACAGGGGGGTCGGTATGGCTACACCTTC. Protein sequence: CASSGGQGGRYGYTF.

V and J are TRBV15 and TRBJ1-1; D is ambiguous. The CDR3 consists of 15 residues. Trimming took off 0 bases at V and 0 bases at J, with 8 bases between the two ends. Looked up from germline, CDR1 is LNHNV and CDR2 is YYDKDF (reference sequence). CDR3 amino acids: CATSRDLGMNTEAFF. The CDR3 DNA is TGTGCCACCAGCAGAGATCTGGGGATGAACACTGAAGCTTTCTTT.

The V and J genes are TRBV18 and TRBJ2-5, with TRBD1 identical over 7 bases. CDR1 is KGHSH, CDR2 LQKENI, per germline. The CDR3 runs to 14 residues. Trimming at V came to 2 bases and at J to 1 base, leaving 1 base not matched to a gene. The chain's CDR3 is CASSPTGAQETQYF. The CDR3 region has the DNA TGTGCCAGCTCACCAACAGGGGCCCAAGAGACCCAGTACTTC.

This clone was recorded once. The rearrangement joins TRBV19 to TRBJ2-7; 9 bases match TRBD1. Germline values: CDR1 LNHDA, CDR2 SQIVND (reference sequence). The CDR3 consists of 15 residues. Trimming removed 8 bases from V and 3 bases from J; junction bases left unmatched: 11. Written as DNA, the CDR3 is TGTGCCAGTCAACAAACTTGGACAGGGGTCTACGAGCAGTACTTC. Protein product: CASQQTWTGVYEQYF.

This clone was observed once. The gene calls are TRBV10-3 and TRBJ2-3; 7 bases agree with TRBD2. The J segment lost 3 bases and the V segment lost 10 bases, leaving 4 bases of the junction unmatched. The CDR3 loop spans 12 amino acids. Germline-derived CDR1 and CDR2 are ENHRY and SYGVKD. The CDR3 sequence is CASRAGTDTQYF. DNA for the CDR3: TGTGCCAGCCGAGCGGGGACAGATACGCAGTATTTT.

The CDR3: CASSSRGFSGNTIYF. The CDR3 DNA sequence: TGTGCCAGCAGCTCCAGGGGCTTCTCTGGAAACACCATATATTTT. The rearrangement links TRBV5-6 to TRBJ1-3; possibly TRBD1 for D (6 bases). The CDR3 length is 15 residues. Germline values: CDR1 SGHDT, CDR2 YYEEEE. V was cut by 3 bases and J by 0 bases, with 10 bases left in between.

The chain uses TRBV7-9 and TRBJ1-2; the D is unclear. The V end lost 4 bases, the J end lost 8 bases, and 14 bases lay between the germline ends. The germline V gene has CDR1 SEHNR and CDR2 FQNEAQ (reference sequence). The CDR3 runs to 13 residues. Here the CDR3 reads CASSSGVGEGYTF. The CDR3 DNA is TGTGCCAGCAGCTCCGGGGTGGGAGAAGGCTACACCTTC.

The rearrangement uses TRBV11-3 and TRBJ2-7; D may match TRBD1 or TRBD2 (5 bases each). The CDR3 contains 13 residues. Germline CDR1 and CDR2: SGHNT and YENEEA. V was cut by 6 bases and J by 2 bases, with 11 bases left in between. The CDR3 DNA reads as TGTGCCAGCAGTGAGGGGCAGCCCTACGAGCAGTACTTC. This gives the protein CASSEGQPYEQYF. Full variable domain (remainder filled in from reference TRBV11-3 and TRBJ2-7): EAGVVQSPRYKIIEKKQPVAFWCNPISGHNTLYWYLQNLGQGPELLIRYENEEAVDDSQLPKDRFSAERLKGVDSTLKIQPAELGDSAVYLCASSEGQPYEQYFGPGTRLTVT.

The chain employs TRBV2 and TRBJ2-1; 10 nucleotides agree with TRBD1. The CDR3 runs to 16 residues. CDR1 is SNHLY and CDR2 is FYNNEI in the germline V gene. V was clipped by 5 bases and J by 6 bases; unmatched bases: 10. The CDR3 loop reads CASSYRDRGFSNEQFF. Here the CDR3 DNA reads TGTGCCAGCAGTTACCGGGACAGGGGTTTTTCCAATGAGCAGTTCTTC.

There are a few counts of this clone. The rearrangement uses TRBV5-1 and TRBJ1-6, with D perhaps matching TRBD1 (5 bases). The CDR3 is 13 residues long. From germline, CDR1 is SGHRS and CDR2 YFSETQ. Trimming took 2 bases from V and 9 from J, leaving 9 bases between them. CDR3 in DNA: TGCGCCAGCAGCTTATCGCAGGGTTCACCCCTCCACTTT. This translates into CASSLSQGSPLHF.

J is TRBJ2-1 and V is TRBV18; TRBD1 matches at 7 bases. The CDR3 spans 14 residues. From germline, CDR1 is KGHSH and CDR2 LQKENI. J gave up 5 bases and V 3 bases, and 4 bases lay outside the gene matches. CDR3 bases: TGTGCCAGCTCACCTTCGGGACAGCACAATGAGCAGTTCTTC. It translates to CASSPSGQHNEQFF.

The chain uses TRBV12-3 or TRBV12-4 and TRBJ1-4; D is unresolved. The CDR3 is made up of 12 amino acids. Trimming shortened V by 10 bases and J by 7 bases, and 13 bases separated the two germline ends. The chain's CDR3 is CATAGDGEKLFF. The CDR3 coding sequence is TGTGCCACTGCGGGTGATGGTGAAAAACTGTTTTTT.

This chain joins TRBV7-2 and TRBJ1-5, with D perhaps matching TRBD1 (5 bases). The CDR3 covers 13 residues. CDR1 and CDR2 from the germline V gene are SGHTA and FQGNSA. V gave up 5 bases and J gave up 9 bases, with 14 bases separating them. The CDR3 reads CASSDRGRRPQHF. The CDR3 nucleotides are TGTGCCAGCAGCGATCGGGGGAGGAGGCCCCAGCATTTT.

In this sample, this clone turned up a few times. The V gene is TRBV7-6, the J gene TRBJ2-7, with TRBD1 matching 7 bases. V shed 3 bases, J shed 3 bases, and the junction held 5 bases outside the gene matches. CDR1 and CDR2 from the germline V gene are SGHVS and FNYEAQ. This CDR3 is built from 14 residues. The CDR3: CASSLGTVGYEQYF. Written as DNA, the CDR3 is TGTGCCAGCAGCTTGGGGACAGTGGGCTACGAGCAGTACTTC.

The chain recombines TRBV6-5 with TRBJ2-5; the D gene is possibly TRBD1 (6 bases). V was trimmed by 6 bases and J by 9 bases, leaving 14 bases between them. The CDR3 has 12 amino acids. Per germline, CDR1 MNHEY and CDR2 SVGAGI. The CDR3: CASRPQGVAQYF. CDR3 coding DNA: TGTGCCAGCAGGCCACAGGGCGTAGCCCAGTACTTC.

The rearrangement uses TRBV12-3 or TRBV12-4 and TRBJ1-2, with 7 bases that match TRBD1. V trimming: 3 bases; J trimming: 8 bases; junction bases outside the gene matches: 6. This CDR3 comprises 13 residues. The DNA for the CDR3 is TGTGCCAGCAGTTTCGGGCAGGGGGAGGGCTACACCTTC. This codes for CASSFGQGEGYTF.